The 29 T cell receptor beta chains below come from one sample, sequenced in a study of STAT5B mutations in CD4+ large granular lymphocyte leukemia. TCRdb's table, derived via immunoSEQ multiplex PCR, lists solely in-frame clones and lacks some. The sample has several thousand clones; approximately 83% are singletons. Sample: PBMCs. All receptors come from a woman aged 55-75 years with CD4+ T-cell large granular lymphocyte leukemia.

V and J are TRBV7-9 and TRBJ2-2; a weak D match, TRBD1 (5 bases). The CDR3 runs 13 residues. In germline, CDR1 is SEHNR, CDR2 FQNEAQ (reference sequence). V lost 10 bases to trimming and J lost 0 bases, with 9 bases between them. The CDR3 region is CANDSANTGELFF. CDR3 in DNA: TGTGCCAATGACAGCGCGAACACCGGGGAGCTGTTTTTT.

This clone was detected a few times. The chain couples TRBV28 to TRBJ2-2; D remains unclear. From germline, CDR1 is MDHEN and CDR2 SYDVKM. V lost 6 bases and J 3 bases, leaving 8 bases between the germline ends. This CDR3 is built from 13 residues. DNA of the CDR3: TGTGCCAGCAGGAGCACGTACACCGGGGAGCTGTTTTTT. Protein: CASRSTYTGELFF.

V usage is TRBV28 and J usage is TRBJ1-2; TRBD1 agrees at 8 bases. The CDR3 spans 15 residues. The ends lost 3 bases at V and 8 bases at J; junction bases unmatched: 11. The germline V gene has CDR1 MDHEN and CDR2 SYDVKM. CDR3 sequence: CASSLSGGYDRGYTF. The CDR3 DNA is TGTGCCAGCAGTTTGTCAGGGGGCTACGATCGGGGCTACACCTTC.

The chain employs TRBV28 and TRBJ2-7, with TRBD2 as a possible D gene (5 bases). The CDR3 is made up of 14 amino acids. V was pared by 5 bases and J by 0 bases, with 11 bases between. Germline V CDR1 and CDR2: MDHEN, SYDVKM. The chain's CDR3 is CASSATGSSYEQYF. The CDR3 DNA sequence: TGTGCCAGCAGTGCTACGGGGAGCTCCTACGAGCAGTACTTC.

This clone is categorized as hyperexpanded (1% or more). The CDR3 sequence is CASSLRGTGELFF. The DNA for the CDR3 is TGTGCCAGCAGTTTGAGAGGAACCGGGGAGCTGTTTTTT. The chain recombines TRBV28 with TRBJ2-2; D gene uncertain. V lost 3 bases and J lost 5, with 7 bases in between. This CDR3 is 13 amino acids long. Germline V gives CDR1 MDHEN, CDR2 SYDVKM.

This chain joins TRBV27 and TRBJ2-1, with 13 bases lining up with TRBD2. V dropped 3 bases and J dropped 4; count of bases not matched to a gene: 6. CDR3 length: 17 amino acids. The germline CDR1 and CDR2 sequences are MNHEY and SMNVEV (reference sequence). CDR3 protein: CASSFPGTSGAYNEQFF. In nucleotides, the CDR3 is TGTGCCAGCAGTTTCCCCGGGACTAGCGGGGCTTACAATGAGCAGTTCTTC.

Comment on this clone: The sample has other DNA sequences that encode this CDR3 too. The rearrangement links TRBV30 to TRBJ2-7; 7 bases fit TRBD1. Germline CDR1 is GTSNPN and CDR2 is SVGIG (reference sequence). Trimming removed 3 bases from V and 3 bases from J; junction bases left unmatched: 5. The CDR3 has 13 residues. CDR3 sequence (DNA): TGTGCCTGGAGCATTCGACAGGGCTACGAGCAGTACTTC. Amino acids: CAWSIRQGYEQYF.

The chain recombines TRBV6-5 with TRBJ2-7; the D gene is possibly TRBD1 (6 bases). There are 15 residues in the CDR3. The V and J ends lost 2 bases and 2 bases respectively, with 13 bases between them. Germline values: CDR1 MNHEY, CDR2 SVGAGI. The CDR3 loop reads CASSYRGTATYEQYF. The CDR3 DNA sequence: TGTGCCAGCAGTTACAGGGGGACGGCAACCTACGAGCAGTACTTC.

This clone was observed once. V is TRBV14 and J is TRBJ1-2, with D possibly being TRBD1 (6 bases). V lost 4 bases and J lost 0, with 9 bases in between. The CDR3 length is 14 residues. Germline V gene data show CDR1 as SGHDN and CDR2 as FVKESK. The DNA for the CDR3 is TGTGCCAGCAGCCCACAGGGTTCTAACTATGGCTACACCTTC. Protein product: CASSPQGSNYGYTF. The variable domain in full, completed from reference TRBV14 and TRBJ1-2, reads EAGVTQFPSHSVIEKGQTVTLRCDPISGHDNLYWYRRVMGKEIKFLLHFVKESKQDESGMPNNRFLAERTGGTYSTLKVQPAELEDSGVYFCASSPQGSNYGYTFGSGTRLTVV.

The V gene is TRBV19, the J gene TRBJ2-7, with 13 bases aligning to TRBD2. CDR3 length: 17 residues. The V gene end was trimmed by 4 bases and the J gene end by 7 bases; junction bases not matched to a gene: 13. Germline assignment: CDR1 LNHDA and CDR2 SQIVND (reference sequence). The CDR3 sequence: CASSTRLAGGPGGEQYF. The DNA of the CDR3 is TGTGCCAGTAGTACCCGACTAGCGGGGGGTCCAGGCGGGGAGCAGTACTTC.

This chain uses TRBV30 with TRBJ1-5; TRBD1 aligns across 8 bases. V lost 0 bases and J lost 10; bases outside the gene matches: 17. The V gene's germline CDR1 is GTSNPN and CDR2 SVGIG (reference sequence). This CDR3 has 17 residues. Written as DNA, the CDR3 is TGTGCCTGGAGTGTAGGGACAGGTCGGGTTCAGGAGAGCCCCCAGCATTTT. Its protein product is CAWSVGTGRVQESPQHF.

The V gene is TRBV29-1, the J gene TRBJ2-1; D is perhaps TRBD2 (5 bases). The CDR3 is 11 residues long. Trimming cost V 6 bases and J 4 bases, with 7 bases left between them. Germline CDR1 and CDR2: SQVTM and ANQGSEA. CDR3 in amino acids: CSVGLYNEQFF. The DNA for the CDR3 is TGCAGCGTCGGACTTTACAATGAGCAGTTCTTC.

The V call is TRBV15, the J call TRBJ1-4; D remains ambiguous. Deletions cut 5 bases from V and 7 bases from J, with 17 bases between. CDR1 is LNHNV and CDR2 is YYDKDF in the germline V gene (reference sequence). CDR3 size: 15 residues. CDR3 DNA sequence: TGTGCCACCAGCGTCTCCGATGGGGTTGGTGAAAAACTGTTTTTT. It codes for CATSVSDGVGEKLFF.

The CDR3 DNA sequence: TGTGCTAGTGGTTTAGGGACTCACAATGAGCAGTTCTTC. This encodes CASGLGTHNEQFF. The gene calls are TRBV12-5 and TRBJ2-1; tentative D call: TRBD2 (6 bases). V lost 3 bases, J lost 5 bases, and 8 bases lay in between. In germline, CDR1 is LGHNT, CDR2 FRNRAP. The CDR3 consists of 13 residues.

The table lists this clone with a few counts. The V and J genes are TRBV10-2 and TRBJ2-7; tentatively, D is TRBD1 or TRBD2 (5 bases each). The CDR3 spans 15 residues. The V gene lost 4 bases and the J gene lost 3 bases, with 16 bases spanning the gap. Germline V lookup: CDR1 WSHSY, CDR2 SAAADI. DNA of the CDR3: TGCGCCAGCAGTGGGTCTGGGACGTTAAACTACGAGCAGTACTTC. Amino acids: CASSGSGTLNYEQYF.

The rearrangement links TRBV27 to TRBJ2-7, with a tentative D call TRBD1 (5 bases). The CDR3 consists of 15 residues. Per the germline V gene, CDR1 is MNHEY and CDR2 is SMNVEV (reference sequence). With 1 base removed from V and 6 bases from J, the gap between germline ends came to 16 bases. CDR3 sequence: CASSLWGRDKSEQYF. The CDR3 DNA reads TGTGCCAGCAGTTTATGGGGCAGGGATAAATCCGAGCAGTACTTC.

The CDR3 sequence is CSAGTSGGDEQFF. The CDR3 DNA reads as TGCAGCGCCGGGACTAGCGGGGGCGATGAGCAGTTCTTC. This chain joins TRBV29-1 and TRBJ2-1, with TRBD2 matching over 14 bases. Germline V CDR1 and CDR2: SQVTM, ANQGSEA. The CDR3 totals 13 residues. V was clipped by 7 bases and J by 8 bases; unmatched bases: 4.

The chain couples TRBV5-1 to TRBJ2-5; no firm D call. The V and J ends lost 0 bases and 5 bases respectively, with 11 bases between them. This CDR3 has 14 residues. Germline V gene lookup returns CDR1 SGHRS and CDR2 YFSETQ. The CDR3 is CASSLELHPETQYF. The DNA for the CDR3 is TGCGCCAGCAGCTTGGAACTTCATCCCGAGACCCAGTACTTC. Together with reference TRBV5-1 and TRBJ2-5, the CDR3 gives the full variable domain: KAGVTQTPRYLIKTRGQQVTLSCSPISGHRSVSWYQQTPGQGLQFLFEYFSETQRNKGNFPGRFSGRQFSNSRSEMNVSTLELGDSALYLCASSLELHPETQYFGPGTRLLVL.

In DNA form, the CDR3 reads TGTGCCAGCAGCTGGATGACTAGCGGGACACCCTACGAGCAGTACTTC. Residues: CASSWMTSGTPYEQYF. V usage is TRBV5-4 and J usage is TRBJ2-7; 11 nucleotides align to TRBD2. CDR3 length: 16 residues. Germline values: CDR1 SGHNT, CDR2 YYREEE (reference sequence). V trimming: 3 bases; J trimming: 2 bases; junction bases outside the gene matches: 7. The whole variable domain, remainder taken from reference TRBV5-4 and TRBJ2-7, is ETGVTQSPTHLIKTRGQQVTLRCSSQSGHNTVSWYQQALGQGPQFIFQYYREEENGRGNFPPRFSGLQFPNYSSELNVNALELDDSALYLCASSWMTSGTPYEQYFGPGTRLTVT.

The CDR3 region has the DNA TGTGCCAGCGGTGAAACAGCGGGAAGGTTTGACGAGCAGTACTTC. It translates to CASGETAGRFDEQYF. The rearrangement links TRBV7-9 to TRBJ2-7; TRBD2 agrees at 7 bases. Germline V gene data show CDR1 as SEHNR and CDR2 as FQNEAQ (reference sequence). The CDR3 spans 15 residues. V shed 8 bases, J shed 5 bases, and the junction held 15 bases outside the gene matches.

The rearrangement uses TRBV5-1 and TRBJ2-6; D gene ambiguous. The V gene lost 4 bases and the J gene lost 0 bases, with 8 bases spanning the gap. The CDR3 runs to 15 residues. The germline gives CDR1 SGHRS, CDR2 YFSETQ. The CDR3 coding sequence is TGCGCCAGCAGCCTTGCTTTCTCTGGGGCCAACGTCCTGACTTTC. As protein: CASSLAFSGANVLTF.

CDR3 sequence reads: CASSQSDTQYF. The CDR3 bases are TGTGCCAGCAGCCAATCAGATACGCAGTATTTT. This chain links TRBV14 with TRBJ2-3; D ambiguous. The CDR3 covers 11 residues. Germline CDR1 SGHDN, CDR2 FVKESK. Between the trimmed V and J ends, which lost 2 bases and 4 bases, there was a span of 1 base.

This clone was detected only a few times. J is TRBJ1-2 and V is TRBV2; 9 bases are a match to TRBD1. CDR3 length: 15 amino acids. V shed 6 bases, J shed 5 bases, and the junction held 10 bases outside the gene matches. CDR1 and CDR2 (germline): SNHLY, FYNNEI. DNA of the CDR3: TGTGCCAGCAGACAGGGACAGGGAAGGGGTTATGGCTACACCTTC. Its protein is CASRQGQGRGYGYTF.

This clone counts as medium-sized (0.01 to 0.1%). The V and J genes are TRBV11-3 and TRBJ1-5; D gene uncertain. From germline, CDR1 is SGHNT and CDR2 YENEEA. V shed 5 bases and J shed 7 bases, with 12 bases lying between them. The CDR3 consists of 13 residues. The CDR3 nucleotides are TGTGCCAGCAGCGTCACAGTAGCGCAGCCCCAGCATTTT. It translates to CASSVTVAQPQHF.

The rearrangement links TRBV15 to TRBJ2-1; D unclear. V dropped 6 bases and J dropped 10 bases, with 13 bases sitting between them. Germline CDR1 is LNHNV and CDR2 is YYDKDF (reference sequence). This CDR3 comprises 12 residues. This chain's CDR3 is CATRPPNGEQFF. The DNA of the CDR3 is TGTGCCACCAGGCCACCAAATGGGGAGCAGTTCTTC. Full variable domain (remainder filled in from reference TRBV15 and TRBJ2-1): DAMVIQNPRYQVTQFGKPVTLSCSQTLNHNVMYWYQQKSSQAPKLLFHYYDKDFNNEADTPDNFQSRRPNTSFCFLDIRSPGLGDTAMYLCATRPPNGEQFFGPGTRLTVL.

The chain carries TRBV10-3 and TRBJ1-4, with unresolved D. The V end was cut by 2 bases, the J end by 4 bases, with 17 bases between. This CDR3 has 17 amino acids. Germline-derived CDR1 and CDR2 are ENHRY and SYGVKD. The DNA of the CDR3 is TGTGCCATCAGTGAGACAGCTAGCGCCGCCGGTAATGAAAAACTGTTTTTT. Protein: CAISETASAAGNEKLFF.

The rearrangement joins TRBV30 to TRBJ1-1; TRBD1 matches at 11 bases. The CDR3 totals 14 residues. Germline assignment: CDR1 GTSNPN and CDR2 SVGIG (reference sequence). Losses at the gene ends were 3 bases for V and 5 bases for J; bases not matched to a gene: 5. DNA for the CDR3: TGTGCCTGGAGGGGGACAGGGGGTAAGACTGAAGCTTTCTTT. This sequence encodes CAWRGTGGKTEAFF. Using reference TRBV30 and TRBJ1-1 for the parts outside the CDR3, the full variable domain is SQTIHQWPATLVQPVGSPLSLECTVEGTSNPNLYWYRQAAGRGLQLLFYSVGIGQISSEVPQNLSASRPQDRQFILSSKKLLLSDSGFYLCAWRGTGGKTEAFFGQGTRLTVV.

The rearrangement links TRBV25-1 to TRBJ2-5; D possibly corresponds to TRBD2 (6 bases). This CDR3 has 12 amino acids. The germline gives CDR1 MGHDK, CDR2 SYGVNS. V was pared by 1 base and J by 11 bases, with 11 bases between. The CDR3 nucleotides are TGTGCCAGCAGTGAATGGTCGGGGGAGCAGTACTTC. This encodes CASSEWSGEQYF.

This chain connects TRBV5-6 to TRBJ2-7; 8 nucleotides agree with TRBD2. CDR1 and CDR2 (germline): SGHDT, YYEEEE. The CDR3 contains 17 residues. The ends lost 2 bases at V and 2 bases at J; junction bases unmatched: 12. The CDR3 loop is CASSFYFGGRRTYEQYF. CDR3 nucleotides: TGTGCCAGCAGCTTTTATTTTGGCGGGAGGCGGACCTACGAGCAGTACTTC.